This T cell receptor (beta chain) was retrieved from a study of blood T cell repertoires in COVID-19. Measured with immunoSEQ multiplex PCR; TCRdb has only the in-frame clones, and not every one. The repertoire holds about 220,000 clones, approximately 84% seen once, with approximately 16% in the top ten. The clonotype was recovered from a man aged 40-55 years who had recovered from COVID-19. Sequencing was performed on PBMCs or T cells enriched from blood (not recorded which).

The CDR3 reads CASSPRIEQGAEKLFF. CDR3 in DNA: TGTGCCAGCTCACCACGGATCGAACAGGGGGCGGAAAAACTGTTTTTT. The gene calls are TRBV18 and TRBJ1-4; 9 nucleotides match TRBD1. This CDR3 contains 16 residues. Trimming removed 1 base from V and 8 bases from J; junction bases left unmatched: 8. CDR1 is KGHSH and CDR2 is LQKENI in the germline V gene.